The rows below give T cell receptor beta chains drawn from one sample of a study of human T cells and chemical hapten exposure. A single record per CDR3 protein comes from TCRdb applying MiXCR to the 5' RACE reads. The data hold around 80,000 distinct CDR3 sequences, with 15% observed a single time. The receptors come from a female donor in good health. The CDR3 runs from the conserved cysteine through the conserved F or W. A D gene is named only where the DNA matches it firmly. Size is stated for part of the rows, as once, few or many counts, or as a class when the clone is expanded.

j_gene | len | v_gene | abundance | d_gene | CDR3aa | CDR3nt
TRBJ1-2 | 17 | TRBV4-1 | NA | TRBD1 | CASSQNTWPGQKRGYTF | TGCGCCAGCAGCCAAAACACCTGGCCGGGACAGAAGAGGGGCTACACCTTC
TRBJ2-4 | 15 | TRBV25-1 | NA | NA | CASSEGPGRKSGQYF | TGTGCCAGCAGTGAAGGCCCGGGACGGAAAAGCGGCCAGTACTTC
TRBJ2-7 | 15 | TRBV4-2 | NA | TRBD1 | CASSQDGGRDREQYF | TGTGCCAGCAGCCAAGATGGGGGCCGGGACAGGGAGCAGTACTTC
TRBJ1-1 | 13 | TRBV28 | NA | NA | CASREQGDSEAFF | TGTGCCAGCAGGGAACAGGGCGACTCTGAAGCTTTCTTT
TRBJ1-6 | 16 | TRBV5-5 | NA | NA | CASSDNHRTNNSPLHF | TGTGCCAGCAGCGACAACCACAGAACAAATAATTCACCCCTCCACTTT
TRBJ2-7 | 14 | TRBV6-5 | many | NA | CASSLPDSTYEQYF | TGTGCCAGCAGCCTACCGGACAGTACCTACGAGCAGTACTTC
TRBJ1-3 | 16 | TRBV6-1 | NA | TRBD1 | CASSISGTGPGNTIYF | TGTGCCAGCAGTATCTCCGGGACAGGGCCTGGAAACACCATATATTTT
TRBJ2-4 | 15 | TRBV28 | NA | NA | CASSLAAYGKNIQYF | TGTGCCAGCAGTTTGGCGGCATATGGCAAAAACATTCAGTACTTC
TRBJ1-1 | 16 | TRBV5-1 | medium-sized | TRBD1 | CASSLEDRGRDTEAFF | TGCGCCAGCAGCTTGGAAGACAGGGGGCGGGACACTGAAGCTTTCTTT
TRBJ2-5 | 15 | TRBV12-3/TRBV12-4 | many | TRBD1 | CASSFYGDRGETQYF | TGTGCCAGCAGTTTTTATGGAGACAGGGGAGAGACCCAGTACTTC
TRBJ1-1 | 14 | TRBV14 | few | NA | CASSGGFLNTEAFF | TGTGCCAGCAGCGGCGGTTTCCTGAACACTGAAGCTTTCTTT
TRBJ1-1 | 14 | TRBV28 | few | NA | CASSSRFMNTEAFF | TGTGCCAGCAGCTCTAGGTTTATGAACACTGAAGCTTTCTTT
TRBJ2-7 | 16 | TRBV23-1 | NA | NA | CASSSRRVPRNYEQYF | TGCGCCAGCAGTTCACGCCGGGTCCCTAGAAACTACGAGCAGTACTTC
TRBJ1-1 | 12 | TRBV20-1 | few | NA | CSATQGPAVAFF | TGCAGTGCCACCCAGGGACCTGCGGTAGCTTTCTTT
TRBJ2-3 | 19 | TRBV14 | NA | TRBD1 | CASSHPWTGKEQRPDTQYF | TGTGCCAGCAGCCACCCCTGGACAGGGAAAGAGCAGAGGCCCGATACGCAGTATTTT
TRBJ2-1 | 15 | TRBV5-1 | many | TRBD2 | CASSPTSGDFNEQFF | TGCGCCAGCAGCCCCACTAGCGGGGACTTTAATGAGCAGTTCTTC
TRBJ1-2 | 13 | TRBV10-3 | NA | NA | CAIREEGMKGYTF | TGTGCCATCAGGGAGGAGGGGATGAAGGGCTACACCTTC
TRBJ2-2 | 13 | TRBV3-1 | NA | NA | CASQGGGTGELFF | TGTGCCAGCCAGGGAGGGGGTACCGGGGAGCTGTTTTTT
TRBJ1-1 | 14 | TRBV7-9 | NA | NA | CASSLTGDGAEAFF | TGTGCCAGCAGCTTAACTGGGGACGGTGCTGAAGCTTTCTTT
TRBJ2-2 | 14 | TRBV18 | NA | NA | CASSPEWNTGELFF | TGTGCCAGCTCACCCGAGTGGAACACCGGGGAGCTGTTTTTT
TRBJ1-4 | 15 | TRBV20-1 | many | NA | CSARDNRNGDEKLFF | TGCAGTGCTAGGGACAACCGGAACGGGGATGAAAAACTGTTTTTT
TRBJ1-4 | 11 | TRBV29-1 | NA | NA | CSVNRQEKLFF | TGCAGCGTGAATAGACAGGAAAAACTGTTTTTT